This entry describes one TCR beta chain. Its antigen is still unknown. Assay execution proceeded at the deep level. The DNA input per sorted-subset replicate PCR was approximately 210 ng, corresponding to roughly 30,000 T cell genomes. Here immunoSEQ multiplex PCR was the method, and the copy in TCRdb shows in-frame clones only, minus some. The sample shows fewer than 100,000 clones, roughly two thirds of them seen only once. The sample originates from a study of shared clonotypes between healthy human individuals. Turning to the study itself: For every donor, three CD4 naive, three CD4 memory, two CD8 naive and one CD8 memory plates were used. Study observations and caveats: Sample collection involved blood only; tissue repertoires are likely different.

V gave up 3 bases and J gave up 2 bases, with 9 bases separating them. The V gene's germline CDR1 is SGHNT and CDR2 YYREEE (reference sequence). This CDR3 comprises 13 residues. This chain connects TRBV5-4 to TRBJ2-7; a weak D match, TRBD1 (6 bases). The clonotype comes from a young man in good health. The sequenced sample was memory CD8+ T cells sorted from blood. Subset reported: CD45RO+ cells pooled with CCR7-negative TemRA cells. DNA for the CDR3: TGTGCCAGCAGCTCGGGACACCCCTACGAGCAGTACTTC. Protein sequence: CASSSGHPYEQYF.